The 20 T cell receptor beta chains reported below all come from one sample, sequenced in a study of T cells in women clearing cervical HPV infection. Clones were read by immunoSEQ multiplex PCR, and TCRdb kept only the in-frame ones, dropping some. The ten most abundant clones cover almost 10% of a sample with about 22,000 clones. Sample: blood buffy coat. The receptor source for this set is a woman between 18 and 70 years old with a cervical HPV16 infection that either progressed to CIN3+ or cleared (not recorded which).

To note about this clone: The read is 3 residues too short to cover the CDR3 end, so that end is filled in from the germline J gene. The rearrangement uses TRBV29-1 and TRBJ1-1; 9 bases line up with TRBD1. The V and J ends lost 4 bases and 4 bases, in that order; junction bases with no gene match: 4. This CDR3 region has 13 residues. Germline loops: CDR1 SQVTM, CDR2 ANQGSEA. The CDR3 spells CSVGGQGATEAFF. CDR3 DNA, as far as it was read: TGCAGCGTTGGGGGACAGGGAGCCACTGAA.

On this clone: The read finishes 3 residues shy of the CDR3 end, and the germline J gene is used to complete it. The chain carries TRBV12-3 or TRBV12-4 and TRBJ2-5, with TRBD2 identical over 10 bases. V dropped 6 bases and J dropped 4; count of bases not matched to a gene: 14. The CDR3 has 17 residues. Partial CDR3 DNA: TGTGCCAGCAGCATACTAGCGGGACACTTTTCGCCAGAGACC. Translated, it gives CASSILAGHFSPET. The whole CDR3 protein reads CASSILAGHFSPETQYF.

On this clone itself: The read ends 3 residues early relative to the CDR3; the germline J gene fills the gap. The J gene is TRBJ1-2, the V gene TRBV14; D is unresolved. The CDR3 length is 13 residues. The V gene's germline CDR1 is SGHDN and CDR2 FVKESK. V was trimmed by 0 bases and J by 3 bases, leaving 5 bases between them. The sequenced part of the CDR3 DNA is TGTGCCAGCAGCCAAGACACAGACTATGGC. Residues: CASSQDTDYG. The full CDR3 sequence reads CASSQDTDYGYTF.

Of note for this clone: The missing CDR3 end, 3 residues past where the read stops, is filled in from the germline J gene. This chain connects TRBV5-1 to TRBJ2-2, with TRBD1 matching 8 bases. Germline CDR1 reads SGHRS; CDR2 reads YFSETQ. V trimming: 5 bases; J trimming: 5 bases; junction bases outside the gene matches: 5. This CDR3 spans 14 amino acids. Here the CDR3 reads CASRLQGATGELFF. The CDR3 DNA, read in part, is TGCGCCAGCAGATTGCAGGGGGCGACCGGGGAG.

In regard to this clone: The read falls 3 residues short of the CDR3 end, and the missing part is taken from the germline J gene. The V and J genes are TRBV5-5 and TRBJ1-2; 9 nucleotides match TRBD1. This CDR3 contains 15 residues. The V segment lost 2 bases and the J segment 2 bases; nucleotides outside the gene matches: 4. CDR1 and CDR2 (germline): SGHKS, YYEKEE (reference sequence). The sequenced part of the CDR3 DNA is TGTGCCAGCAGCTTTCCGGGACAGGGCAACTATGGC. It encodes CASSFPGQGNYG. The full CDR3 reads CASSFPGQGNYGYTF.

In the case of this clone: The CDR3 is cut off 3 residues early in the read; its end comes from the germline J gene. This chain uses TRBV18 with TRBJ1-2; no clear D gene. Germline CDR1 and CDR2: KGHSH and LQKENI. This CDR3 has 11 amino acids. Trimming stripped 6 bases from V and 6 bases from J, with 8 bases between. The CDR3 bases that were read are TGTGCCAGCTCGGGCAAGGATGGC. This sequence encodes CASSGKDG. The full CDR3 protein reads CASSGKDGYTF.

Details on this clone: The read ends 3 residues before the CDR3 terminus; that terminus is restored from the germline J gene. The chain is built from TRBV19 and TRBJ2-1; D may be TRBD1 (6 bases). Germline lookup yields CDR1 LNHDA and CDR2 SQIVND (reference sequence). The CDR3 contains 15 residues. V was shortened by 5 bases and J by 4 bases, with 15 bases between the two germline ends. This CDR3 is CASSWDRDTYNEQFF. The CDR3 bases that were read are TGTGCCAGTAGTTGGGACCGGGACACATACAATGAG.

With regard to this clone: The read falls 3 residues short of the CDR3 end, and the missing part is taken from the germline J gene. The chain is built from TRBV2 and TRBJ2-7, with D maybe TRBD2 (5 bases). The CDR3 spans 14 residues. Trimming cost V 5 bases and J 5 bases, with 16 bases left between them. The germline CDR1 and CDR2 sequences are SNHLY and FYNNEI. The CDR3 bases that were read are TGTGCCAGCAGTCTTACCCTAGCCTTCAACGAG. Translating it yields CASSLTLAFNE. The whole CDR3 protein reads CASSLTLAFNEQYF.

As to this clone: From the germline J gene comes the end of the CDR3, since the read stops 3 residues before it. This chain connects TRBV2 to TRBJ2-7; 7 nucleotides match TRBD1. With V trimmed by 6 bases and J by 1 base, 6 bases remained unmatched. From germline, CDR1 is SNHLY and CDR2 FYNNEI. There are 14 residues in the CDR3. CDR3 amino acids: CASRNRQGSYEQYF. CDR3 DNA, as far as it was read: TGTGCCAGCAGGAATAGACAGGGTTCCTACGAG.

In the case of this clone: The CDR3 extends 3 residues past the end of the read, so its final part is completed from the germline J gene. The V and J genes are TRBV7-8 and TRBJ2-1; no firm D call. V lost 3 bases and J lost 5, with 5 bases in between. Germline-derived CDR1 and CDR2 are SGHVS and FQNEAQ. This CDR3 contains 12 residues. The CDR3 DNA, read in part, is TGTGCCAGCAGCTTTTCTAACAATGAG. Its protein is CASSFSNNE. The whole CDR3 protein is CASSFSNNEQFF.

The CDR3 here is CASSQTTGFYGYTF. Partial CDR3 DNA: TGCGCCAGCAGCCAAACTACAGGTTTCTATGGC. This rearrangement joins TRBV4-1 to TRBJ1-2; TRBD1 is a possible D gene (5 bases). The CDR3 end lies 3 residues beyond the end of the read and is filled in from the germline J gene. This CDR3 contains 14 residues. V gave up 2 bases and J gave up 4 bases, with 11 bases separating them. The germline V gene encodes CDR1 MGHRA and CDR2 YSYEKL.

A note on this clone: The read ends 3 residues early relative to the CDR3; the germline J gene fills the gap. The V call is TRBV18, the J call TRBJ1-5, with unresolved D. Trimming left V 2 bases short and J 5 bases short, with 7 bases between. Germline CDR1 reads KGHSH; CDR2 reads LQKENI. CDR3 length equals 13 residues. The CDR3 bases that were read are TGTGCCAGCTCACCAGGAAGCGATCAGCCC. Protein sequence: CASSPGSDQP. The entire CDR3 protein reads CASSPGSDQPQHF. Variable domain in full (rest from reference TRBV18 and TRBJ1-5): NAGVMQNPRHLVRRRGQEARLRCSPMKGHSHVYWYRQLPEEGLKFMVYLQKENIIDESGMPKERFSAEFPKEGPSILRIQQVVRGDSAAYFCASSPGSDQPQHFGDGTRLSIL.

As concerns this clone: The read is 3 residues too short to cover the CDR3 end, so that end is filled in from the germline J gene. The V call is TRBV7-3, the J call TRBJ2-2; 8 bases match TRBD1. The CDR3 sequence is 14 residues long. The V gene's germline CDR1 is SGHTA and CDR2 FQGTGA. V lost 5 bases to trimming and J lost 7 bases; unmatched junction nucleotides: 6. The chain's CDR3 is CASSIGQGYGELFF. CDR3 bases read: TGTGCCAGCAGCATAGGACAGGGTTACGGGGAG.

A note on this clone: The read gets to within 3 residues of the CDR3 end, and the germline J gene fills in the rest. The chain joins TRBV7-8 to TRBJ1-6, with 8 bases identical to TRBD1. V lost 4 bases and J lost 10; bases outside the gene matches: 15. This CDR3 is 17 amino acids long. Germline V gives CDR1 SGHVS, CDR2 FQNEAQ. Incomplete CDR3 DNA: TGTGCCAGCAGCTCCCGCGACAGGGGTTTAAGCGGGTCACCC. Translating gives CASSSRDRGLSGSP. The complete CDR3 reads CASSSRDRGLSGSPLHF.

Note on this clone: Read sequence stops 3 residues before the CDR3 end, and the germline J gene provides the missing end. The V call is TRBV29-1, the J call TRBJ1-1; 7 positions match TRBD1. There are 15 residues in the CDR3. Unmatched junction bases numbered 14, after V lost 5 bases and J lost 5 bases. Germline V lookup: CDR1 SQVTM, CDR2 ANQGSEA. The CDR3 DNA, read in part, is TGCAGCGTTCCCCCAGGAAGGGGGCGCCCTACTGAA. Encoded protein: CSVPPGRGRPTE. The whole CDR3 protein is CSVPPGRGRPTEAFF.

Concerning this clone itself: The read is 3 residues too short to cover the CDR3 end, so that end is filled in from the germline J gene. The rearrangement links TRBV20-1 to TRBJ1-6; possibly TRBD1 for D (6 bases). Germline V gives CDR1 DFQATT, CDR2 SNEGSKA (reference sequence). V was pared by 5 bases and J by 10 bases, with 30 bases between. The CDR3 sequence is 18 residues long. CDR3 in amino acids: CSARKVEGGALSRSPLHF. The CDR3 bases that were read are TGCAGTGCTCGAAAGGTGGAGGGGGGGGCCCTTTCGCGATCACCC.

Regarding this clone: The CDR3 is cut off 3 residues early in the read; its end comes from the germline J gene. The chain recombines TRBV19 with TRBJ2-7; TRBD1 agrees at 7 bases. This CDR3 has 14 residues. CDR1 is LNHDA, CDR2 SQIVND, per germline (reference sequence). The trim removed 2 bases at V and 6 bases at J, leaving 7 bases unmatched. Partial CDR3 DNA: TGTGCCAGTAGTATAACAGGGGCCGAAGCCGAG. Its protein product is CASSITGAEAE. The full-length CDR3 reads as CASSITGAEAEQYF.

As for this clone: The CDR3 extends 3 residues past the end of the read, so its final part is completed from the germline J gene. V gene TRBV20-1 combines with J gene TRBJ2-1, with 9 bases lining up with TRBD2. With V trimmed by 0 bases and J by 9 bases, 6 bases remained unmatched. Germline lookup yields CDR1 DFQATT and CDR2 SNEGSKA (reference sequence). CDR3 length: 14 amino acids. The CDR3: CSARDRLAASEQFF. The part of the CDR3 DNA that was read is TGCAGTGCTAGAGATCGACTAGCGGCTAGTGAG.

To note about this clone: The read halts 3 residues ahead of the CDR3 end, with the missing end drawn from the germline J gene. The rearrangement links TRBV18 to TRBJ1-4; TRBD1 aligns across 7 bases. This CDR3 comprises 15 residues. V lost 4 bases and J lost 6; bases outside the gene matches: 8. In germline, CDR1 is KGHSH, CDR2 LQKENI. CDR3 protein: CASSRPGQKDEKLFF. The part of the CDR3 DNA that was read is TGTGCCAGCTCACGCCCGGGACAGAAGGATGAAAAA.

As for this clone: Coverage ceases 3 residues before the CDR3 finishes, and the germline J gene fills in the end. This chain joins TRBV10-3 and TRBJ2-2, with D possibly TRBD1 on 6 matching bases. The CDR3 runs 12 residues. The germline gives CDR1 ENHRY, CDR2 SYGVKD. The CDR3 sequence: CAISGSGTELFF. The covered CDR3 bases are TGTGCCATCAGCGGGTCCGGGACAGAG.